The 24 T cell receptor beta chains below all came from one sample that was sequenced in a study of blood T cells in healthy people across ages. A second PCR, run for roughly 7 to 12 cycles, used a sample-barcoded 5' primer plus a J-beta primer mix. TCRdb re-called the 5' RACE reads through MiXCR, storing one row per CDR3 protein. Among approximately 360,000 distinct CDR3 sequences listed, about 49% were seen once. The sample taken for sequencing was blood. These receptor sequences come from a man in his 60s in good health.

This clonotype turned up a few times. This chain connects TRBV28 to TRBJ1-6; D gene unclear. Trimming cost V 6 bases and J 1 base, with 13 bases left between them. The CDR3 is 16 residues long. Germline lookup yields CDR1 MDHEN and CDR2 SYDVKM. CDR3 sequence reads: CASSHGRESYNSPLHF. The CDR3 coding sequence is TGTGCCAGCAGCCACGGAAGGGAGTCCTATAATTCACCCCTCCACTTT.

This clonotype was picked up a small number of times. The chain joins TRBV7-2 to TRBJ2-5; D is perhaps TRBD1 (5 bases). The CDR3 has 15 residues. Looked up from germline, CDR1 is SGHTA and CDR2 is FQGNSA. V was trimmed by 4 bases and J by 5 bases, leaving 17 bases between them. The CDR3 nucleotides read TGTGCCAGCAGCTCGCCCTTATTGTCAGGGGAGACCCAGTACTTC. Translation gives CASSSPLLSGETQYF. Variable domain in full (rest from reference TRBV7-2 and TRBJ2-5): GAGVSQSPSNKVTEKGKDVELRCDPISGHTALYWYRQSLGQGLEFLIYFQGNSAPDKSGLPSDRFSAERTGGSVSTLTIQRTQQEDSAVYLCASSSPLLSGETQYFGPGTRLLVL.

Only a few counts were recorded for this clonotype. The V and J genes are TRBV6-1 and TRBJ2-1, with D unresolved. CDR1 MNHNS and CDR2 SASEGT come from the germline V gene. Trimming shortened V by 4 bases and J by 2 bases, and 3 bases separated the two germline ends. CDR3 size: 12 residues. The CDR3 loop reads CASSGPYNEQFF. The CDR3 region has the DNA TGTGCCAGCAGTGGGCCCTACAATGAGCAGTTCTTC.

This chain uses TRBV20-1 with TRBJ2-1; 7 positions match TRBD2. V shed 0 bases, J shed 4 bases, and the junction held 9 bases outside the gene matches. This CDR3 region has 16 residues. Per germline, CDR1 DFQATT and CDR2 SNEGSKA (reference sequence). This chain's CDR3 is CSARDRGVKEYNEQFF. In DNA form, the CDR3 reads TGCAGTGCTAGAGATCGGGGGGTAAAGGAATACAATGAGCAGTTCTTC.

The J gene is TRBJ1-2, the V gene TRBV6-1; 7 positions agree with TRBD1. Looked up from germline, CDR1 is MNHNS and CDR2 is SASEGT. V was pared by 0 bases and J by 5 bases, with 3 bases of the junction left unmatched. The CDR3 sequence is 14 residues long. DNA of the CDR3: TGTGCCAGCAGTGAAGCCGGGACAGAGTATGGCTACACCTTC. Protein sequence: CASSEAGTEYGYTF.

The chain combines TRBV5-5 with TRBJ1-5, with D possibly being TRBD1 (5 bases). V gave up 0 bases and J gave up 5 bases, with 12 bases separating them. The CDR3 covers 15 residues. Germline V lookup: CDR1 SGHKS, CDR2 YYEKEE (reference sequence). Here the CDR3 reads CASSLGGWEDQPQHF. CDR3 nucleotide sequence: TGTGCCAGCAGCTTGGGGGGGTGGGAAGATCAGCCCCAGCATTTT. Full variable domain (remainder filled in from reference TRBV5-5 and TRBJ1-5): DAGVTQSPTHLIKTRGQQVTLRCSPISGHKSVSWYQQVLGQGPQFIFQYYEKEERGRGNFPDRFSARQFPNYSSELNVNALLLGDSALYLCASSLGGWEDQPQHFGDGTRLSIL.

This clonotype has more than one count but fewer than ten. This CDR3 is CASSQTSGSRYF. In DNA, the CDR3 is TGTGCCAGCAGTCAGACTAGCGGGAGCCGGTATTTT. V and J are TRBV2 and TRBJ2-3, with 12 bases matching TRBD2. With 5 bases clipped from V and 14 bases from J, the junction kept 5 bases outside the gene matches. There are 12 residues in the CDR3. The V gene's germline CDR1 is SNHLY and CDR2 FYNNEI.

The CDR3 region is CASSLAGGGTYEQYF. In DNA form, the CDR3 reads TGCGCCAGCAGCTTGGCGGGCGGGGGGACCTACGAGCAGTACTTC. The V gene is TRBV5-1, the J gene TRBJ2-7; 8 nucleotides match TRBD2. With 0 bases clipped from V and 2 bases from J, the junction kept 4 bases outside the gene matches. The germline CDR1 and CDR2 sequences are SGHRS and YFSETQ. This CDR3 contains 15 residues.

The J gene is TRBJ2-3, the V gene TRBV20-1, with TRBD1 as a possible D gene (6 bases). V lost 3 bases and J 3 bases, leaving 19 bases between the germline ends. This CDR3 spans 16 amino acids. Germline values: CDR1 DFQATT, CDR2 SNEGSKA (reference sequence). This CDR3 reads CSARDEGEYMTDTQYF. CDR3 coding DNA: TGCAGTGCTAGGGACGAGGGGGAGTATATGACAGATACGCAGTATTTT.

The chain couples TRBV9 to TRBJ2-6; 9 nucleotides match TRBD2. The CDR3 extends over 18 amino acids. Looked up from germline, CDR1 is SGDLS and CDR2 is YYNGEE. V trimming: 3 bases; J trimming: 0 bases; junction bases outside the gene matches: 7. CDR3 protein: CASSGRLAESSGANVLTF. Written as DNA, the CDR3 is TGTGCCAGCAGCGGCCGACTAGCGGAGAGCTCTGGGGCCAACGTCCTGACTTTC.

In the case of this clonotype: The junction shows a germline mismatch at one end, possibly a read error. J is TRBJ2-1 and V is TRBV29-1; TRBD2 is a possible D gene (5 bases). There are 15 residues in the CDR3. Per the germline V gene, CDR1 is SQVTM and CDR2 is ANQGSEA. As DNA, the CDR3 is TGTAGCGTTGAAAGCTCGGAGACCCCCTCGGGGGAGCAGTTCTTC. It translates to CSVESSETPSGEQFF.

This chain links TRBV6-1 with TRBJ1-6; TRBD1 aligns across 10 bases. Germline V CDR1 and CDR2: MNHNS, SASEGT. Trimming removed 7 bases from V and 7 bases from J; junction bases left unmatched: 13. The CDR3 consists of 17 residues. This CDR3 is CASIDRGPQAGNSPLHF. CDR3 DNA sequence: TGTGCCAGCATAGACAGGGGGCCCCAGGCGGGGAATTCACCCCTCCACTTT.

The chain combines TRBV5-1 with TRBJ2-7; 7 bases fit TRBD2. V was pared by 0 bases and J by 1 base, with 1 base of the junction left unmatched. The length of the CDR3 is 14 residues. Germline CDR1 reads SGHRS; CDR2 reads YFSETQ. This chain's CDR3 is CASSLAGGSYEQYF. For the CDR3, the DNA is TGCGCCAGCAGCTTGGCGGGAGGTTCCTACGAGCAGTACTTC. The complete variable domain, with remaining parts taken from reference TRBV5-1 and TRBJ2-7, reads KAGVTQTPRYLIKTRGQQVTLSCSPISGHRSVSWYQQTPGQGLQFLFEYFSETQRNKGNFPGRFSGRQFSNSRSEMNVSTLELGDSALYLCASSLAGGSYEQYFGPGTRLTVT.

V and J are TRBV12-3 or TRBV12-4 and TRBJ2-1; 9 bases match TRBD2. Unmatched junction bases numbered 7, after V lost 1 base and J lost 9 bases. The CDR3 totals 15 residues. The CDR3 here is CASSLGGGGAGEQFF. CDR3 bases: TGTGCCAGCAGTTTAGGGGGCGGGGGGGCTGGTGAGCAGTTCTTC.

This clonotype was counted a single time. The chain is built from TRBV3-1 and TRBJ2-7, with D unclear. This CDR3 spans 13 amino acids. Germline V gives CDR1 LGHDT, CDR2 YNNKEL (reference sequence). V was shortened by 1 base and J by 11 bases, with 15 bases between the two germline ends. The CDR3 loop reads CASSQAVGFREYF. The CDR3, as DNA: TGTGCCAGCAGCCAAGCTGTAGGTTTTCGGGAGTACTTC.

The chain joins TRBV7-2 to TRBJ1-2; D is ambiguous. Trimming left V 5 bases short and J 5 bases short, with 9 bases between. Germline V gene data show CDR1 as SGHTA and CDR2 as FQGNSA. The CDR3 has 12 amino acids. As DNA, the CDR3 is TGTGCCAGCAGCCCAGCTAGTTATGGCTACACCTTC. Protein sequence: CASSPASYGYTF.

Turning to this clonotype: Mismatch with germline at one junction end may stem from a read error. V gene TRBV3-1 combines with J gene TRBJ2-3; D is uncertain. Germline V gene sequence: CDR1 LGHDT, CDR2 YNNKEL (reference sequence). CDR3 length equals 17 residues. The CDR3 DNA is TGTGCCAGCAGCCAAGGCGGTTCCCCTGGCGGCACAGACACGCAGTATTTT. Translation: CASSQGGSPGGTDTQYF.

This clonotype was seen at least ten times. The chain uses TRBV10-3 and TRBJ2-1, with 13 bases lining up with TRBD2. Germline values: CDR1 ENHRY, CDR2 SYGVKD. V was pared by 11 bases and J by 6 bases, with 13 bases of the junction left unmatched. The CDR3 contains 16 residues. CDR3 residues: CAHGAGTSGKINEQFF. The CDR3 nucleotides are TGTGCCCACGGGGCGGGGACTAGCGGGAAAATCAATGAGCAGTTCTTC.

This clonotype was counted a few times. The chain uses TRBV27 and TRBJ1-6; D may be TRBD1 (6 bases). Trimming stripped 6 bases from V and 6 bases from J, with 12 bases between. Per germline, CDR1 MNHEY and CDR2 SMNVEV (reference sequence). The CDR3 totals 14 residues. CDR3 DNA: TGTGCCAGCAGATTCAGGGGTGGTAATTCACCCCTCCACTTT. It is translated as CASRFRGGNSPLHF.

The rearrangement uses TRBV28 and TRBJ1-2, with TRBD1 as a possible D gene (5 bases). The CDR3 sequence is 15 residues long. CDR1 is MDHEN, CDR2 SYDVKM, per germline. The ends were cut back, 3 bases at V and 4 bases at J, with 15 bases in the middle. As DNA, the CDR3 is TGTGCCAGCAGTTTGGGTGGGGGGGTCCGCTATGGCTACACCTTC. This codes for CASSLGGGVRYGYTF.

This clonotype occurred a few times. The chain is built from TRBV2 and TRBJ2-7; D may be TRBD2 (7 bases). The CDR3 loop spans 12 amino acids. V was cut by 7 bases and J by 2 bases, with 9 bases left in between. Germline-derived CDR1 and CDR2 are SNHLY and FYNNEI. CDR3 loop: CASTGGPYEQYF. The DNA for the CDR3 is TGTGCCAGCACCGGGGGGCCCTACGAGCAGTACTTC. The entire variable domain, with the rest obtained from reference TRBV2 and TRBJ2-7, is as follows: EPEVTQTPSHQVTQMGQEVILRCVPISNHLYFYWYRQILGQKVEFLVSFYNNEISEKSEIFDDQFSVERPDGSNFTLKIRSTKLEDSAMYFCASTGGPYEQYFGPGTRLTVT.

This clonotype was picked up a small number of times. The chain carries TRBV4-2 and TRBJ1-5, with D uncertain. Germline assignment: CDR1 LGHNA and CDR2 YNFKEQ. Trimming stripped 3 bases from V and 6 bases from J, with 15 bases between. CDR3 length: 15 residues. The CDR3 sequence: CASSQHPEGGQPQHF. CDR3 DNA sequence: TGTGCCAGCAGCCAGCACCCCGAAGGAGGTCAGCCCCAGCATTTT.

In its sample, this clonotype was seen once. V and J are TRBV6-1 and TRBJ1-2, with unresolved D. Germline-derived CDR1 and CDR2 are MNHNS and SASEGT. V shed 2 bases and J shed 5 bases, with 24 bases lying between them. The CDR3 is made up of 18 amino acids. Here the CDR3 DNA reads TGTGCCAGCAGTGAAAGAAGGGTCGGTAGACTGGTTTTGTATGGCTACACCTTC. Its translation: CASSERRVGRLVLYGYTF.

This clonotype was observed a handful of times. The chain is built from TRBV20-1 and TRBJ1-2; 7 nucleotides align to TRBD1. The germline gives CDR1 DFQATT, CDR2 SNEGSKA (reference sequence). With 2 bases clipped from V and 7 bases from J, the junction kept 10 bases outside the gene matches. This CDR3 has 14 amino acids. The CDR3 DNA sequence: TGCAGTGCTAGACCAGGGGGGGCGCTGAGTGGCTACACCTTC. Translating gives CSARPGGALSGYTF.